This T cell receptor (beta chain) originates from a study of cytomegalovirus exposure and HLA in healthy donors. Whole-study results and caveats: The classifier was said to identify cytomegalovirus status with high specificity and sensitivity. The listing of 150 to 200 TCR beta chains classed them as cytomegalovirus-associated. As confirmed in vitro, three CMV-associated chains were specific for CMV antigens.

The table lists this clone with a count of one. Its target is unknown. Germline CDR1 reads SNHLY; CDR2 reads FYNNEI. CDR3 size: 14 residues. The V segment lost 5 bases and the J segment 2 bases; nucleotides outside the gene matches: 1. This table comes from immunoSEQ multiplex PCR, and its TCRdb copy is limited to in-frame clones, with some not included. The table shows approximately 150,000 clones, with about 83% occurring only once. The chain uses TRBV2 and TRBJ1-4, with 8 bases matching TRBD1. This clonotype was sampled from a woman in her 30s in good health and CMV-seronegative. The specimen was PBMCs. DNA for the CDR3: TGTGCCAGCAGTCGACAGGGGACTAATGAAAAACTGTTTTTT. Its translation: CASSRQGTNEKLFF.